This T cell receptor (beta chain) emerged from a study of neoadjuvant anti-PD-1 for oral cavity cancer. The table came from immunoSEQ multiplex PCR; TCRdb's copy has only in-frame clones and leaves some out. The sample consists of around 25,000 clones, 27% of them appearing once. Time point noted: after neoadjuvant nivolumab, at surgical resection. CDR3 length equals 18 residues. Trimming cost V 5 bases and J 4 bases; bases outside gene matches: 11. CDR1 and CDR2 from the germline V gene are SEHNR and FQNEAQ (reference sequence). The rearrangement links TRBV7-9 to TRBJ2-1, with TRBD2 matching over 13 bases. The TCR originated in a person between 35 and 79 years old with oral cavity squamous cell carcinoma. The specimen was tumor tissue, collected after nivolumab (anti-PD-1) treatment. The CDR3 here is CASSLGLAGEGPYNEQFF. In nucleotides, the CDR3 is TGTGCCAGCAGCCTCGGACTAGCGGGAGAGGGGCCATACAATGAGCAGTTCTTC.